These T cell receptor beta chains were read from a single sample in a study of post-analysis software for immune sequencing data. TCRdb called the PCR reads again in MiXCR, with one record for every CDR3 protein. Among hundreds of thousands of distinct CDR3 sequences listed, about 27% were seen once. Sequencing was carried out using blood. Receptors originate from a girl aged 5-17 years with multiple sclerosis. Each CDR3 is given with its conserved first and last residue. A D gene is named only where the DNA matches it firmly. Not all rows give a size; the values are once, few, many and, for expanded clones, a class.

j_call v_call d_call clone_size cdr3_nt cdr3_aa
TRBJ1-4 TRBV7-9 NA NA TGTGCCAGCAGCGTGACAGCGATCCTTGATGAAAAACTGTTTTTT CASSVTAILDEKLFF
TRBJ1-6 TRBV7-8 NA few TGTGCCAGCAGCTTAGTAGGAGATAATTCACCCCTCCACTTT CASSLVGDNSPLHF
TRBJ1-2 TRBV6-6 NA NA TGTGCCAGCAGGCCTAGACAGTCAACCTATGGCTACACCTTC CASRPRQSTYGYTF
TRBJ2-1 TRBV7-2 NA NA TGTGCCAGCAGCTACTCGACAGGGGCGGGGGGTCATGAGCAGTTCTTC CASSYSTGAGGHEQFF
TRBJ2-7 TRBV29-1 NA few TGCAGCGTTGTTGGTCTTGACTCCTACGAGCAGTACTTC CSVVGLDSYEQYF
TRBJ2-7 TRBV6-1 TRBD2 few TGTGCCAGCAGTAGAGCGGGAGAGTCCTACGAGCAGTACTTC CASSRAGESYEQYF
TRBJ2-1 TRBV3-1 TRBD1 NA TGTGCCAGCAGCCAAGCTACAGGGGGCTACAATGAGCAGTTCTTC CASSQATGGYNEQFF
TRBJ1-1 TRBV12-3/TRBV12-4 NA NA TGTGCCAGCAGCTCAAACCTGGGACCTGAAGCTTTCTTT CASSSNLGPEAFF
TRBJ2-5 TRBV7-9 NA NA TGTGCCAGCAGCTTAGGGAGGGGCAGGGGGTCCCAAGAGACCCAGTACTTC CASSLGRGRGSQETQYF
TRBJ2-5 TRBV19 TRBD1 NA TGTGCCAGTAGTACCTACCGGGACAGGGGGTTTCGGACCCAGTACTTC CASSTYRDRGFRTQYF
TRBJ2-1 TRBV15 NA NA TGTGCCACCAGCAGCTCCGGGGGCTCTTACAATGAGCAGTTCTTC CATSSSGGSYNEQFF
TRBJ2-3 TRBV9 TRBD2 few TGTGCCAGCAGCGCCCAGACTAGCGGGAGCCCTACGCAGTATTTT CASSAQTSGSPTQYF
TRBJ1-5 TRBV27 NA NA TGTGCCAGCAGCGACCCTTATAGCAATCAGCCCCAGCATTTT CASSDPYSNQPQHF
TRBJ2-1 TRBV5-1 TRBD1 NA TGCGCCAGCAGCTTGGTAAGAGCAGGGGGTGGCAATGAGCAGTTCTTC CASSLVRAGGGNEQFF
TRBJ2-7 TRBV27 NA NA TGTGCCAGCAGTTTATGGCCGGGGAGCTCCTACGAGCAGTACTTC CASSLWPGSSYEQYF
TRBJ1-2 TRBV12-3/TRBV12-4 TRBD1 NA TGTGCCAGCAGTCGGGACAGGGGTACTGGTGGCTACACCTTC CASSRDRGTGGYTF
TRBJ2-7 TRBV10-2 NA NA TGCGCCAGCAGTGATCGGGGGAAGTCATACGAGCAGTACTTC CASSDRGKSYEQYF
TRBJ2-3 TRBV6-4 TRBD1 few TGTGCCAGCAGTGGGGGACAGGGCGACACAGATACGCAGTATTTT CASSGGQGDTDTQYF
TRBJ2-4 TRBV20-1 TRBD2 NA TGCAGTGCTCCCCCCGGGGGGGGGCCCAAAAACATTCAGTACTTC CSAPPGGGPKNIQYF
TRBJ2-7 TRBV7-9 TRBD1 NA TGTGCCAGCAGCTACAGGGACAGGGGGGACCACGAGCAGTACTTC CASSYRDRGDHEQYF
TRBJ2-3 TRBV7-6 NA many TGTGCCAGCAGTTTCGGGAGCACAGATACGCAGTATTTT CASSFGSTDTQYF
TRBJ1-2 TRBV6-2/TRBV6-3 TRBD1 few TGTGCCAGCCGGCAAACCGGGACAGGGGACGGCTACACCTTC CASRQTGTGDGYTF
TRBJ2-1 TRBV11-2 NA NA TGTGCCAGCAGCTTAGGTCAGAGGTCCTACAATGAGCAGTTCTTC CASSLGQRSYNEQFF
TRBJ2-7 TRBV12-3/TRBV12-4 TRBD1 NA TGTGCCAGCAGCCGGACAGGGTGGGCCGAGCAGTACTTC CASSRTGWAEQYF
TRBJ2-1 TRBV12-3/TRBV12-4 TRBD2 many TGTGCCAGCCCACCGGCGGGAGGGCCGGTCGATGAGCAGTTCTTC CASPPAGGPVDEQFF
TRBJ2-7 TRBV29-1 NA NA TGCAGCGCCCGAAAACCGGGACGGGACTACGAGCAGTACTTC CSARKPGRDYEQYF
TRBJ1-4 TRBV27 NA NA TGTGCCAGCAGTTTAGTCACTAATGAAAAACGGTTTTTT CASSLVTNEKRFF
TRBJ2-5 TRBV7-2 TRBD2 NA TGTGCCAGCAGCCGAGGGACTAGCGGGATCCGAGAGACCCAGTACTTC CASSRGTSGIRETQYF
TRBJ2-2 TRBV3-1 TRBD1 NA TGTGCCAGCAGCCGACAGGGGACAGACACCGGGGAGCTGTTTTTT CASSRQGTDTGELFF
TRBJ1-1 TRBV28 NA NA TGTGCCAGCAGCCGCCTCTTACAGGGTTTCAACACTGAAGCTTTCTTT CASSRLLQGFNTEAFF
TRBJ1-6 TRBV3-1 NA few TGTGCCAGCAGCCCACAGGGCGGGGTAGGACCCCTCCACTTT CASSPQGGVGPLHF
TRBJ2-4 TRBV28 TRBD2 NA TGTGCCAGCAGTTTACCCCTAACGGGAGGGCCTCAAGAGCAGTACTTC CASSLPLTGGPQEQYF
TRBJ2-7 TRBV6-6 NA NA TGTGCCAGCAGTTACGGGACGAGGAACTACGAGCAGTACTTC CASSYGTRNYEQYF
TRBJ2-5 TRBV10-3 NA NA TGTGCCACCTCCAGGGTCGGGAAAGAGACCCGGTACTTC CATSRVGKETRYF
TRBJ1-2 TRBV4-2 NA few TGTGCCAGCAGCCAAGCGGAGGGACAAACCACACTTAACTATGGCTACACCTTC CASSQAEGQTTLNYGYTF
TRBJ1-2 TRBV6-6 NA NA TGTGCCAGCAGTTACTTGGCGTCGGGGGGGAACTATGGCTACACCTTC CASSYLASGGNYGYTF
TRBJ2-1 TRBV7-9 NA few TGTGCCAGCAGCTTATCGCTCAACAATGAGCAGTTCTTC CASSLSLNNEQFF
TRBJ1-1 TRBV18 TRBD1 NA TGTGCCAGCTCACTACTACCAGGGGGGGCGAACACTGAAGCTTTCTTT CASSLLPGGANTEAFF
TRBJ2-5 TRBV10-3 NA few TGTGCCATCAGTGAGTCATTGGAGGCGGAGTGGGAGACCCAGTACTTC CAISESLEAEWETQYF
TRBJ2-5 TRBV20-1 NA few TGCAGTGCTAGTTCATGGGAGTACCAAGAGACCCAGTACTTC CSASSWEYQETQYF
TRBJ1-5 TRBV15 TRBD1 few TGTGCCACCCGGGGGGACAGGACCATCAATCAGCCCCAGCATTTT CATRGDRTINQPQHF
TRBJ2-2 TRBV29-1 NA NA TGCAGCGTTGTCGCGGGGAACTCGAACACCGGGGAGCTGTTTTTT CSVVAGNSNTGELFF
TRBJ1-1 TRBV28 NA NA TGTGCCAGCAGTCTTTCGGACAGAGAAGCTTTCTTT CASSLSDREAFF
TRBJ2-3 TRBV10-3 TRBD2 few TGTGCCATCAGGAATCTAGCGGACACAGATACGCAGTATTTT CAIRNLADTDTQYF
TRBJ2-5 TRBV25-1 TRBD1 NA TGTGCCAGCAGTGAATTTACAGGGGAAGAGACCCAGTACTTC CASSEFTGEETQYF
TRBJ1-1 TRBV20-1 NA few TGCAGTGCTAGAGCGGGGGGGTTGAACACTGAAGCTTTCTTT CSARAGGLNTEAFF
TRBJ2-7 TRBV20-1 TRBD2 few TGCAGTGCTAGTGGGGGAACGGCCGGGAGGTACGAGCAGTACTTC CSASGGTAGRYEQYF
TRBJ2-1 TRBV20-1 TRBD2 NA TGCAGTGCTAGAGATCGAAGGCTAGCGGGAGTAGATGAGCAGTTCTTC CSARDRRLAGVDEQFF
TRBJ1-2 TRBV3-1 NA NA TGTGCCAGCAGCCAACAGGAACTCTATGGCTACACCTTC CASSQQELYGYTF
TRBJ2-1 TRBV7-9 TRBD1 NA TGTGCCAGCAGCTTAGTAGGGACAGGGGTCCACAATGAGCAGTTCTTC CASSLVGTGVHNEQFF
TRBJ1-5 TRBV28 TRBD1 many TGTGCCAGCAGTTTAGTGGCGGCAGGGGGAAGTAGCAATCAGCCCCAGCATTTT CASSLVAAGGSSNQPQHF
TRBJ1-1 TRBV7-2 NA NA TGTGCCAGCAGCTTTACCCGGACCACAACTGGGGCTTTCTTT CASSFTRTTTGAFF